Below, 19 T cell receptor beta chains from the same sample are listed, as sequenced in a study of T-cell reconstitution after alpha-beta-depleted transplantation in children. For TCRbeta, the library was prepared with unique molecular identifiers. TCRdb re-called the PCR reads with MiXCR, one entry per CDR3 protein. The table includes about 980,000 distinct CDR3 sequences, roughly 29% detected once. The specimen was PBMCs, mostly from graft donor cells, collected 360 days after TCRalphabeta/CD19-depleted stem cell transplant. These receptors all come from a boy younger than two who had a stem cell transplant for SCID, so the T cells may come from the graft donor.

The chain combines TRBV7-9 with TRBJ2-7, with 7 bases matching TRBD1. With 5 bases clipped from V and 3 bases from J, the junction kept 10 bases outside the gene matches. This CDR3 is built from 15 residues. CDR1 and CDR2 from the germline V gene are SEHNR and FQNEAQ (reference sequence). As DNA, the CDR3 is TGTGCCAGCAGCCATACAGGGGAGAAGAGCTACGAGCAGTACTTC. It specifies CASSHTGEKSYEQYF.

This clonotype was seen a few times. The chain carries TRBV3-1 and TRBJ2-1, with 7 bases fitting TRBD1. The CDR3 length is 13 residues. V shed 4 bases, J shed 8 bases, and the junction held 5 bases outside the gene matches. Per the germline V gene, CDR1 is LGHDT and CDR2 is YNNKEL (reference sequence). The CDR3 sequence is CASSLRQGDEQFF. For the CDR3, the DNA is TGTGCCAGCAGCCTCCGACAGGGTGATGAGCAGTTCTTC.

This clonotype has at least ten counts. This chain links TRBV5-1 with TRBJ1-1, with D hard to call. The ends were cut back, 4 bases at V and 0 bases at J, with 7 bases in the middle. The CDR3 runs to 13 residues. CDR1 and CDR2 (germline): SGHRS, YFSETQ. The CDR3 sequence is CASSSSLNTEAFF. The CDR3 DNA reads TGCGCCAGCAGCAGTTCGTTGAACACTGAAGCTTTCTTT.

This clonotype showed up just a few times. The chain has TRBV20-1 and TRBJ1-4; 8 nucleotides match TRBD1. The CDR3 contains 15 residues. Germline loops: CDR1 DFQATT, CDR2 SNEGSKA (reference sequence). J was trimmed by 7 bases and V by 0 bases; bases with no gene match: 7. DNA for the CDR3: TGCAGTGCTAGAGACCCGACAGGGGCCGGTGAAAAACTGTTTTTT. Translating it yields CSARDPTGAGEKLFF.

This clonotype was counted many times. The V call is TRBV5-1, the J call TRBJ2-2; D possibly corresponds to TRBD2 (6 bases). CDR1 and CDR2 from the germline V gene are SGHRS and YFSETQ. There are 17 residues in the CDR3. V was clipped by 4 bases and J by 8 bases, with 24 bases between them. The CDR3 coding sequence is TGCGCCAGCAGCCCCGGGAGACGTTCCACGCTTTGGGGGGAGCTGTTTTTT. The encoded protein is CASSPGRRSTLWGELFF.

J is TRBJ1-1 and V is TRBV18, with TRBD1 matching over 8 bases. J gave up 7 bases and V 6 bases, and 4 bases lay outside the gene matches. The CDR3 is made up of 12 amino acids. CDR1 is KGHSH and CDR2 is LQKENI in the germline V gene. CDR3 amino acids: CASSWTGSEAFF. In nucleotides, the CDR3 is TGTGCCAGCTCGTGGACAGGGAGTGAAGCTTTCTTT.

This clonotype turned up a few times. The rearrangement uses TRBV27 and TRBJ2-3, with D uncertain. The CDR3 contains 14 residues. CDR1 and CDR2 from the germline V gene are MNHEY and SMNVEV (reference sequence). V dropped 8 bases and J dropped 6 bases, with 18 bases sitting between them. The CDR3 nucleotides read TGTGCCAGCGGACCGGCACGACCATTGGATACGCAGTATTTT. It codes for CASGPARPLDTQYF.

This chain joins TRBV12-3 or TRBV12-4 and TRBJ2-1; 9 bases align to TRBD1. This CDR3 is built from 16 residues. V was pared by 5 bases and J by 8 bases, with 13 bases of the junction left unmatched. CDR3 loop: CASSKSPGQGIYEQFF. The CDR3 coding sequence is TGTGCCAGCAGTAAATCCCCGGGACAGGGAATTTATGAGCAGTTCTTC.

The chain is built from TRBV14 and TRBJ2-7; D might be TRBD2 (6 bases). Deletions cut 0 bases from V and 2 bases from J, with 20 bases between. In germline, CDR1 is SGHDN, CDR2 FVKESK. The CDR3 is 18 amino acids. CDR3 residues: CASSQDGLGGTNPYEQYF. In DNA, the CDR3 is TGTGCCAGCAGCCAAGATGGATTAGGAGGGACGAACCCCTACGAGCAGTACTTC.

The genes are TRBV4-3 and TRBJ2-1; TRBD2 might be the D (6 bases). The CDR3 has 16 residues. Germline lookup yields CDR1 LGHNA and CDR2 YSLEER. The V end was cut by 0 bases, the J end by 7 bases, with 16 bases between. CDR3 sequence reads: CASSQDWALAGNEQFF. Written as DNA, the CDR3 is TGCGCCAGCAGCCAAGATTGGGCTTTGGCGGGGAATGAGCAGTTCTTC.

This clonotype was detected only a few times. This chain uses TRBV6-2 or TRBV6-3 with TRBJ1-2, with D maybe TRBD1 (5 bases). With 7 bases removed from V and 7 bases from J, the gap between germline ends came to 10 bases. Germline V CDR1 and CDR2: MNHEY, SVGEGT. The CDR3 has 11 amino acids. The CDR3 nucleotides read TGTGCCAGCATGGGGGTAATTGGCTACACCTTC. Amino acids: CASMGVIGYTF.

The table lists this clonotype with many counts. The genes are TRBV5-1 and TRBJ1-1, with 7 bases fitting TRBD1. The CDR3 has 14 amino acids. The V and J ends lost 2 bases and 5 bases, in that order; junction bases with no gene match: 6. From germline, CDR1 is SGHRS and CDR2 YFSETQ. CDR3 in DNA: TGCGCCAGCAGCTTACGAACAGGGGATACTGAAGCTTTCTTT. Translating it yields CASSLRTGDTEAFF.

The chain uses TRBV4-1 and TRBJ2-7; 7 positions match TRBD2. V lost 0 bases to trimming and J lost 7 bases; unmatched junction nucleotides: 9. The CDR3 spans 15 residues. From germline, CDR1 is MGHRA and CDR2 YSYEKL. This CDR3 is CASSQEPLAEVEQYF. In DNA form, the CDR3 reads TGCGCCAGCAGCCAAGAACCTCTAGCGGAGGTGGAGCAGTACTTC.

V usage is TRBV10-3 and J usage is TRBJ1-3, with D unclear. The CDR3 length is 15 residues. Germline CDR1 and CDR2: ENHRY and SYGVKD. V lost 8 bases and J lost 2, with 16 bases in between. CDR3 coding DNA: TGTGCCATCGATGCAGGCTCAGGAGCTGGAAACACCATATATTTT. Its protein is CAIDAGSGAGNTIYF.

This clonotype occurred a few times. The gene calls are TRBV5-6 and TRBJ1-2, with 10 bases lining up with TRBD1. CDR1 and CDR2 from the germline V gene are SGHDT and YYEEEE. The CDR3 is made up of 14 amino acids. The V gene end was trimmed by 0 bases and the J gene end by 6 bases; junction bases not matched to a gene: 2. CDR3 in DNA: TGTGCCAGCAGCTTGGGGGACAGGGGCCATGGCTACACCTTC. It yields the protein CASSLGDRGHGYTF.

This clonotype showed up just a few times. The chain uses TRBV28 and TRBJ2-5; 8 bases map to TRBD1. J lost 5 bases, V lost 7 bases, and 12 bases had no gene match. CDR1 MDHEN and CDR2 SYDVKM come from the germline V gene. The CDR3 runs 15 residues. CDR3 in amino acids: CASTRRDRFIETQYF. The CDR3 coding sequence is TGTGCCAGCACCAGGAGGGACAGGTTTATCGAGACCCAGTACTTC.

The CDR3 nucleotides read TGCAGTGCTACTAGGACAGCCATGAACACTGAAGCTTTCTTT. Amino acid sequence: CSATRTAMNTEAFF. The chain is built from TRBV20-1 and TRBJ1-1; TRBD1 is a possible D gene (6 bases). V was clipped by 4 bases and J by 0 bases, with 12 bases between them. Germline-derived CDR1 and CDR2 are DFQATT and SNEGSKA (reference sequence). The CDR3 length is 14 residues.

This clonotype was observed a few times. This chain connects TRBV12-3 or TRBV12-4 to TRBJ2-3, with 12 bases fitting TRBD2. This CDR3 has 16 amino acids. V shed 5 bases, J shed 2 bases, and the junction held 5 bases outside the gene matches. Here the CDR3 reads CASSRGLAGNTDTQYF. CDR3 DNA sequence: TGTGCCAGCAGTCGCGGACTAGCGGGGAACACAGATACGCAGTATTTT.

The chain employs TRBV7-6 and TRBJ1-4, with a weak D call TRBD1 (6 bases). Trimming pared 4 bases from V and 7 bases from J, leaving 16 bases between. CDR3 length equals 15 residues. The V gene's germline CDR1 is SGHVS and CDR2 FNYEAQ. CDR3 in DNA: TGTGCCAGCAGCTGGGGGCAGGCCCCGGGTGAAAAACTGTTTTTT. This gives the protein CASSWGQAPGEKLFF.